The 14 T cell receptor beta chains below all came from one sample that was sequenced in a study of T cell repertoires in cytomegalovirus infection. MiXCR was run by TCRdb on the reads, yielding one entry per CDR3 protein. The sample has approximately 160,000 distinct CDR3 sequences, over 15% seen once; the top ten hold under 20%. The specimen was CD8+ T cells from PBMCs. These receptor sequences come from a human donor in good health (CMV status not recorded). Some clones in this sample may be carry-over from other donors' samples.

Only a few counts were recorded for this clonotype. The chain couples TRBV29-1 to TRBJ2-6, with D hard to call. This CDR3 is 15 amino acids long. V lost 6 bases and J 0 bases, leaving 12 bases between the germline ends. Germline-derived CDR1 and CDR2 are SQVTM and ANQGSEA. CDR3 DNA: TGCAGCGTCCTGGTATTCCGCTCTGGGGCCAACGTCCTGACTTTC. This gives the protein CSVLVFRSGANVLTF.

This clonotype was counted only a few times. The CDR3 sequence: CASSLRAATLHF. CDR3 coding DNA: TGTGCCAGCAGCTTGCGGGCGGCCACCCTCCACTTT. This chain joins TRBV7-3 and TRBJ1-6; D ambiguous. The CDR3 totals 12 residues. The germline gives CDR1 SGHTA, CDR2 FQGTGA. V was cut by 3 bases and J by 14 bases, with 11 bases left in between.

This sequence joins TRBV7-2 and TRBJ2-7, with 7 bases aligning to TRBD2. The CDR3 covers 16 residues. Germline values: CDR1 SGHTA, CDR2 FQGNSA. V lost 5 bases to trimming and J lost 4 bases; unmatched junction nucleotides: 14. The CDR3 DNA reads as TGTGCCAGCAGCGTACCTGAACCGGGGGGTCTATACGAGCAGTACTTC. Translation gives CASSVPEPGGLYEQYF.

The CDR3 nucleotides are TGTGCCAGCAGTTTCGGTGGGAGCAGCAATGAGCAGTTCTTC. Protein sequence: CASSFGGSSNEQFF. The V call is TRBV28, the J call TRBJ2-1; a possible D gene is TRBD2 (5 bases). Per the germline V gene, CDR1 is MDHEN and CDR2 is SYDVKM. V lost 3 bases, J lost 6 bases, and 12 bases lay in between. This CDR3 region has 14 residues. Using reference TRBV28 and TRBJ2-1 for the parts outside the CDR3, the full variable domain is DVKVTQSSRYLVKRTGEKVFLECVQDMDHENMFWYRQDPGLGLRLIYFSYDVKMKEKGDIPEGYSVSREKKERFSLILESASTNQTSMYLCASSFGGSSNEQFFGPGTRLTVL.

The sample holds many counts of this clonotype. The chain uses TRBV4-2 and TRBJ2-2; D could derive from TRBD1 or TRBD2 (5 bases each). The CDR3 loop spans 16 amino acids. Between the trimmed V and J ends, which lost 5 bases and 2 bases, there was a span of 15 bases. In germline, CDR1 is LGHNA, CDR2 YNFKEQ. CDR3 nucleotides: TGTGCCAGCAGCTCGTTCCGGGACGGAAACACCGGGGAGCTGTTTTTT. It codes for CASSSFRDGNTGELFF.

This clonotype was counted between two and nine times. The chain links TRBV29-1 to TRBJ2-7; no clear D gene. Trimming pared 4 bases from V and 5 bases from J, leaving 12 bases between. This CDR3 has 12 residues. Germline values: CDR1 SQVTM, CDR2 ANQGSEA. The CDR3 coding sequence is TGCAGCGTTGTAGGGTTGAAGGACGAGCAGTACTTC. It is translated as CSVVGLKDEQYF.

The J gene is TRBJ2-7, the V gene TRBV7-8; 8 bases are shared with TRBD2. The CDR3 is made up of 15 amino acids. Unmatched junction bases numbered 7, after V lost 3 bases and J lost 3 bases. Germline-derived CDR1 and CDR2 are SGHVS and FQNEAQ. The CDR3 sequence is CASSFSSGGDYEQYF. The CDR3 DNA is TGTGCCAGCAGCTTCTCAAGCGGGGGAGACTACGAGCAGTACTTC.

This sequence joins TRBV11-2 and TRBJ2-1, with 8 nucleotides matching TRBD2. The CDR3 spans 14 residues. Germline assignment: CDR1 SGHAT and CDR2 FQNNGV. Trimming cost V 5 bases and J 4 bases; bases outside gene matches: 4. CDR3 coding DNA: TGTGCCAGCAGCCGGGAGGGTCCTTACAATGAGCAGTTCTTC. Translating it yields CASSREGPYNEQFF.

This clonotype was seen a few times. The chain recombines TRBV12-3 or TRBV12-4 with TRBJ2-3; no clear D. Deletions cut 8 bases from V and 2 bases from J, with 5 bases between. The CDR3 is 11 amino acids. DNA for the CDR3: TGTGCCAGCCACCCCACAGATACGCAGTATTTT. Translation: CASHPTDTQYF.

CDR3 DNA: TGCGCCAGCAGTCAATCGAGGGGAGGCAGGGCTGAGACCCAGTACTTC. Translated, it gives CASSQSRGGRAETQYF. The chain has TRBV23-1 and TRBJ2-5; D is perhaps TRBD2 (6 bases). TRBV23-1 is annotated as an ORF whose role is uncertain. Trimming shortened V by 0 bases and J by 5 bases, and 16 bases separated the two germline ends. The CDR3 totals 16 residues.

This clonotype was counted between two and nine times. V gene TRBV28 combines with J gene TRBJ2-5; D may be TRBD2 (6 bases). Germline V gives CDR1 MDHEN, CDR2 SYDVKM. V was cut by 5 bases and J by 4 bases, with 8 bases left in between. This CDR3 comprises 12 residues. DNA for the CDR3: TGTGCCAGCAGTCCAGCGGGAGAGACCCAGTACTTC. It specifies CASSPAGETQYF.

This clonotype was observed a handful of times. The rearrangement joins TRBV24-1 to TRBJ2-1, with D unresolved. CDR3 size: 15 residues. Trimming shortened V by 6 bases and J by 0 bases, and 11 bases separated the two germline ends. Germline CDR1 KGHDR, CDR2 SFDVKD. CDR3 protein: CATSLDESSYNEQFF. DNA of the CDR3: TGTGCCACCAGTCTAGACGAGAGCTCCTACAATGAGCAGTTCTTC.

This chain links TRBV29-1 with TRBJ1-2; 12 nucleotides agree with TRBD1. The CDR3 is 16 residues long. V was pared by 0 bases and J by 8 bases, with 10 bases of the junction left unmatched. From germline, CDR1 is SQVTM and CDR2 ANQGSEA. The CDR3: CSVEEAGTGGAGGYTF. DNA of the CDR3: TGCAGCGTTGAAGAGGCCGGGACAGGGGGCGCGGGGGGCTACACCTTC.

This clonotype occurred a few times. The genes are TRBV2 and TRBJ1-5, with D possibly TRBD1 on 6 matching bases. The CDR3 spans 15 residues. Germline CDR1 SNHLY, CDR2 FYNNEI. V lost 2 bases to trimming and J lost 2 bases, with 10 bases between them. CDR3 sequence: CASSEKGGGNQPQHF. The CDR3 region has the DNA TGTGCCAGCAGTGAAAAAGGGGGAGGCAATCAGCCCCAGCATTTT.